A selection of T cell receptor beta chains follows, all from one sample in a study of patients and donors after allogeneic stem cell transplantation. TCRdb re-derived calls from the RT-PCR reads in MiXCR, one entry per CDR3 protein. The profile shows about 74,000 distinct CDR3 sequences, 26% of them singletons. Input material: blood, either unsorted or a sorted T cell fraction (not recorded which). Receptor source: a human donor who was either an allogeneic HSCT recipient or a stem cell or donor lymphocyte infusion donor (not recorded which). It is not recorded whose cells these are; they may come from a transplant donor. Both conserved end residues are part of each CDR3. Fields, in order: D gene, J gene, V gene, clone size, CDR3 protein, CDR3 DNA. The D gene is left open where the match is weak. The listing skips clone size in some rows; elsewhere it reads once, few, many or a size class.

NA	TRBJ2-3	TRBV27	NA	CASSLAAGADTQYF	TGTGCCAGCAGTTTAGCCGCGGGTGCGGATACGCAGTATTTT
NA	TRBJ1-1	TRBV7-2	few	CASSLVWLGTEAFF	TGTGCCAGCAGCTTAGTATGGTTGGGCACTGAAGCTTTCTTT
NA	TRBJ2-1	TRBV12-3/TRBV12-4	NA	CASRGHNEQFF	TGTGCCAGCAGGGGACACAATGAGCAGTTCTTC
NA	TRBJ2-5	TRBV28	few	CASSLPGTVETQYF	TGTGCCAGCAGTTTACCTGGGACGGTAGAGACCCAGTACTTC
NA	TRBJ1-1	TRBV4-1	NA	CASRKGGADTEAFF	TGCGCCAGCAGAAAGGGGGGCGCAGACACTGAAGCTTTCTTT
NA	TRBJ2-7	TRBV29-1	NA	CSVEVREAGAPYEQYF	TGCAGCGTTGAAGTCCGGGAGGCAGGGGCCCCCTACGAGCAGTACTTC
TRBD1	TRBJ1-2	TRBV5-5	NA	CASSLSGGDYGYTF	TGTGCCAGCAGCTTGTCAGGGGGGGACTATGGCTACACCTTC
NA	TRBJ2-7	TRBV6-2/TRBV6-3	NA	CAARTDSYEQYF	TGTGCCGCCCGGACAGACTCCTACGAGCAGTACTTC
NA	TRBJ1-1	TRBV27	few	CASMRGNTEAFF	TGTGCCAGCATGAGGGGGAACACTGAAGCTTTCTTT
TRBD2	TRBJ2-7	TRBV20-1	NA	CSARHSTSGGYEQYF	TGCAGTGCTAGACACTCTACTAGCGGGGGCTACGAGCAGTACTTC
TRBD1	TRBJ1-1	TRBV12-3/TRBV12-4	medium-sized	CASSRQGGDTEAFF	TGTGCCAGCAGCCGACAGGGTGGGGACACTGAAGCTTTCTTT
NA	TRBJ1-5	TRBV25-1	few	CASGEAGYNQPQHF	TGTGCCAGCGGGGAAGCAGGGTACAATCAGCCCCAGCATTTT
NA	TRBJ1-5	TRBV18	NA	CASSPGPSWQPQHF	TGTGCCAGCTCACCAGGCCCGAGCTGGCAGCCCCAGCATTTT
NA	TRBJ1-1	TRBV7-8	few	CASSLLSTNTEAFF	TGTGCCAGCAGCTTACTGTCAACGAACACTGAAGCTTTCTTT
NA	TRBJ2-7	TRBV3-1	few	CASSHLGTSYEQYF	TGTGCCAGCAGCCACCTTGGGACTTCCTACGAGCAGTACTTC
NA	TRBJ1-1	TRBV20-1	NA	CSARDSPTGYTEAFF	TGCAGTGCTAGAGATAGCCCGACAGGATACACTGAAGCTTTCTTT
TRBD2	TRBJ2-3	TRBV5-1	few	CASSFSGRDDTQYF	TGCGCCAGCAGCTTTAGCGGGAGGGACGATACGCAGTATTTT
TRBD1	TRBJ1-1	TRBV14	many	CASSPLRGLGNTEAFF	TGTGCCAGCAGCCCGCTCAGGGGGCTTGGGAACACTGAAGCTTTCTTT
NA	TRBJ2-1	TRBV5-1	NA	CASSLEEGMQACEQFF	TGCGCCAGCAGCTTGGAGGAGGGGATGCAGGCCTGTGAGCAGTTCTTC
NA	TRBJ1-1	TRBV18	few	CASSPIFFWDQGLTEAFF	TGTGCCAGCTCACCGATTTTTTTTTGGGATCAGGGCCTCACTGAAGCTTTCTTT
TRBD2	TRBJ2-1	TRBV12-3/TRBV12-4	once	CASSSAGTSAHEQFF	TGTGCCAGCAGTTCAGCCGGGACTAGCGCCCATGAGCAGTTCTTC
NA	TRBJ1-5	TRBV6-6	few	CASSFRTDQPQHF	TGTGCCAGCAGTTTTCGGACGGATCAGCCCCAGCATTTT
TRBD1	TRBJ2-2	TRBV20-1	NA	CSARDRGVTGELFF	TGCAGTGCTAGGGACAGGGGGGTCACCGGGGAGCTGTTTTTT
TRBD1	TRBJ1-5	TRBV19	NA	CASQNRGGQPQHF	TGTGCCAGCCAGAACAGGGGCGGTCAGCCCCAGCATTTT
NA	TRBJ2-1	TRBV6-2/TRBV6-3	once	CASSYWTAVWDEQFF	TGTGCCAGCAGTTACTGGACGGCGGTATGGGATGAGCAGTTCTTC
TRBD1	TRBJ2-3	TRBV7-3	NA	CASSWTGTTDTQYF	TGTGCCAGCAGCTGGACAGGGACCACAGATACGCAGTATTTT
NA	TRBJ1-1	TRBV5-1	many	CASSLVLQASTEAFF	TGCGCCAGCAGCTTGGTCTTACAGGCGAGCACTGAAGCTTTCTTT
NA	TRBJ2-7	TRBV10-3	many	CAISETQGGRGEQYF	TGTGCCATCAGTGAGACCCAGGGGGGCCGTGGCGAGCAGTACTTC
TRBD1	TRBJ1-1	TRBV6-5	many	CASSATPNRGNTEAFF	TGTGCCAGCAGTGCAACGCCAAACAGGGGGAACACTGAAGCTTTCTTT
TRBD1	TRBJ1-1	TRBV7-9	few	CASTPGQGNTEAFF	TGTGCCAGCACCCCAGGACAGGGGAACACTGAAGCTTTCTTT
NA	TRBJ1-6	TRBV25-1	NA	CASSDTLGAGSPLHF	TGTGCCAGCAGTGATACCCTAGGGGCAGGTTCACCCCTCCACTTT
NA	TRBJ1-1	TRBV3-1	NA	CASSQDNGAAFF	TGTGCCAGCAGCCAAGACAACGGGGCCGCTTTCTTT
NA	TRBJ1-2	TRBV15	NA	CATSRGTGINYGYTF	TGTGCCACCAGCAGAGGGACTGGCATCAACTATGGCTACACCTTC